This T cell receptor (beta chain) originates from a study of CD8+CD57+ T cells in acquired aplastic anemia (dated by TCRdb to between 2017 and 2018). As for the study more broadly: Extracted DNA from sorted CD4+ and CD8+ cells averaged around 3.2 ug, ranging from roughly 0.19 to 27.4 ug. For healthy donor samples, the average read count was about 10 million for CD4+ cells and fewer than 14 million for CD8+ cells. The investigation overall reported the following: Although under 35 CD8+ CDR3 sequences were shared by patients and controls, these sequences appeared highly expressed in patients and within the immunodominant clones of patients. Patients and healthy controls showed no significant difference in CD8+ Simpson's diversity (P=0.060).

Genomic DNA served as template for TCR beta VDJ combination and CDR3 sequence profiling. TCR repertoire sequencing was run on an Illumina HiSeq 2000. The paper's processing steps were these. TRBV/TRBJ rearrangement plots, CDR3 size and DJ length profiles, and Simpson's diversity index were used to assess repertoires. The immunodominant clone was defined as the most abundant DNA sequence in deep sequencing data. CDR3 amino acid sequences were screened for sharing across subjects and were compared with published repertoires and the VDJdb database. The public reads were run again by TCRdb, first through fastp at Q25 and then through MiXCR, and only productive beta chains were kept. CDR3 protein sequences are deduplicated, and each keeps its most common genes and DNA. These V and J calls are TCRdb output, not the study's own analysis. The sample table holds about 180,000 distinct CDR3 sequences, of which 40% to 55% were seen once. The ten largest clones capture roughly 3% of the sample.

This clonotype has more than one count but fewer than ten. The antigen this receptor binds is unknown. The record has no base qualities; no much larger clone is one base away. TCR repertoires of sorted CD4+ and CD8+ blood T cells from severe aplastic anemia patients and healthy subjects were deep-sequenced in the study. Ficoll-Paque density gradient centrifugation was used to isolate peripheral blood mononuclear cells. Before DNA extraction, CD4+ and CD8+ T cells were sorted by FACS or by magnetic beads. Trimming costs V 6 bases and J 3 bases, and their ends lie 15 bases apart. The CDR3, from cysteine to phenylalanine, totals 14 residues. Only the CDR3 DNA is retained, 42 bases long and in frame from the first base. Reading the germline V gene gives CDR1 MDHEN and CDR2 SYDVKM.

The chain is assembled from TRBV28 and TRBJ2-7, with TRBD2 perhaps the D gene, on 5 matching bases. The clonotype was recovered from a human donor in good health. The sequenced sample consisted of sorted CD4+, CD8+, or CD8+CD57+ T cells (not recorded which) from PBMCs. The DNA sequence is TGTGCCAGCAGACTAGGAGGAGCAGGCTACGAGCAGTACTTC. Its translation is CASRLGGAGYEQYF. Outside the CDR3, residues come from the reference TRBV28 and TRBJ2-7 proteins, so the full variable domain is: DVKVTQSSRYLVKRTGEKVFLECVQDMDHENMFWYRQDPGLGLRLIYFSYDVKMKEKGDIPEGYSVSREKKERFSLILESASTNQTSMYLCASRLGGAGYEQYFGPGTRLTVT.